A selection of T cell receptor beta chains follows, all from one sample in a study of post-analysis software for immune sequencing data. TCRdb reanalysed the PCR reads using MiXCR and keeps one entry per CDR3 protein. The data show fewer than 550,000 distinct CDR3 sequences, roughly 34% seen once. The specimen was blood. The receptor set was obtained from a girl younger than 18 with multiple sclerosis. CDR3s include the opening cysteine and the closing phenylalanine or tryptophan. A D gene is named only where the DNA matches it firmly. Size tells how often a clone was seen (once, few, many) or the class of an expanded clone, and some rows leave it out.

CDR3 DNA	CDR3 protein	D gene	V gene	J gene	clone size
TGTGCCAGCAGCTTCAGAGGGGTTCGCACAGATACGCAGTATTTT	CASSFRGVRTDTQYF	NA	TRBV21-1	TRBJ2-3	NA
TGTGCCAGCACCCAATGGGGAAGTTATGGCTACACCTTC	CASTQWGSYGYTF	NA	TRBV12-3/TRBV12-4	TRBJ1-2	few
TGTGCCAGCAGGGACTCTAGCGGGGGGTACTACAATGAGCAGTTCTTC	CASRDSSGGYYNEQFF	TRBD2	TRBV12-3/TRBV12-4	TRBJ2-1	few
TGTGCCAGCAGCCCGAGGGAGGCAGATACGCAGTATTTT	CASSPREADTQYF	NA	TRBV5-4	TRBJ2-3	NA
TGCGCCAGCAGCCAACAGGGGAGCACTGAAGCTTTCTTT	CASSQQGSTEAFF	TRBD1	TRBV5-1	TRBJ1-1	NA
TGCGCCAGCAGCCAAGGCGACAGGGCGTTTGGCGACACCTTC	CASSQGDRAFGDTF	TRBD1	TRBV4-1	TRBJ1-2	NA
TGTGCCAGCAGCGACGGGGGCCTCTCCTACAATGAGCAGTTCTTC	CASSDGGLSYNEQFF	NA	TRBV9	TRBJ2-1	NA
TGCGCCAGCAGCTTACAGGGGGCGGTTGGTTCACCCCTCCACTTT	CASSLQGAVGSPLHF	TRBD1	TRBV5-1	TRBJ1-6	NA
TGTGCCAGCAGTTACCTGAGGGAGACCCAGTTCTTC	CASSYLRETQFF	NA	TRBV6-6	TRBJ2-1	NA
TGCGCCAGCAGTGACGGTGTTGGCTGGGAGACCCAGTACTTC	CASSDGVGWETQYF	NA	TRBV10-1	TRBJ2-5	NA
TGCAGTGCCCTTACCGACAGGGAAAACACTGAAGCTTTCTTT	CSALTDRENTEAFF	TRBD1	TRBV20-1	TRBJ1-1	NA
TGTGCCAGCATGACGGGGGGATTAAATGAGCAGTTCTTC	CASMTGGLNEQFF	TRBD2	TRBV14	TRBJ2-1	NA
TGTGCCATCAGTGAAGACAGCTACACCGGGGAGCTGTTTTTT	CAISEDSYTGELFF	NA	TRBV10-3	TRBJ2-2	NA
TGTGCCAGCAGTTACTCGGAGGCGGGTGGTGAGCAGTACTTC	CASSYSEAGGEQYF	NA	TRBV6-6	TRBJ2-5	NA
TGTGCCACCCGGGAAGTCGGGGAGCTGTTTTTT	CATREVGELFF	NA	TRBV25-1	TRBJ2-2	NA
TGTGCCAGCAGGGGACAGGGACCTCACTATGGCTACACCTTC	CASRGQGPHYGYTF	TRBD1	TRBV12-3/TRBV12-4	TRBJ1-2	NA
TGTGCCAGCAGCTTGGACAGGGACACAGGTACGCAGTATTTT	CASSLDRDTGTQYF	NA	TRBV5-8	TRBJ2-3	NA
TGCGCCAGCAGCTTGACAGGGGATGGGGATGGCTACACCTTC	CASSLTGDGDGYTF	TRBD1	TRBV5-1	TRBJ1-2	many
TGTGCCAGCAGTCGTGGTAGCGGGGGCTACGAGCAGTACTTC	CASSRGSGGYEQYF	TRBD2	TRBV12-3/TRBV12-4	TRBJ2-7	many
TGTGCCAGCAGCGAAGGACAGGGGGAAAAACTGTTTTTT	CASSEGQGEKLFF	TRBD1	TRBV5-5	TRBJ1-4	NA
TGCGCCAGCAGAGAGACAGGGCCAGTCGCTGAAGCTTTCTTT	CASRETGPVAEAFF	TRBD1	TRBV4-1	TRBJ1-1	few
TGCGCCAGCTCGGATGTGAATAATTCACCCCTCCACTTT	CASSDVNNSPLHF	NA	TRBV5-1	TRBJ1-6	few
TGTGCCAGCAGCTTTGTGCCTGACACTGAAGCTTTCTTT	CASSFVPDTEAFF	NA	TRBV7-2	TRBJ1-1	NA
TGCGCCAGCAGCCAAGATCCTAGGGGCGGGAGGAGCTCCTACAATGAGCAGTTCTTC	CASSQDPRGGRSSYNEQFF	TRBD2	TRBV4-1	TRBJ2-1	few
TGCAGCGTTTCCGGGGGCAAGTCTAACTATGGCTACACCTTC	CSVSGGKSNYGYTF	NA	TRBV29-1	TRBJ1-2	few
TGTGCCAGCAGTTCCCCGGGACTTACTAGCACAGATACGCAGTATTTT	CASSSPGLTSTDTQYF	NA	TRBV27	TRBJ2-3	few
TGTGCCAGTAGTATTCACAGTTACAATGAGCAGTTCTTC	CASSIHSYNEQFF	NA	TRBV19	TRBJ2-1	NA
TGCAGTGCTAGAGTCACTAGTTATGAGCAGTTCTTC	CSARVTSYEQFF	NA	TRBV20-1	TRBJ2-1	NA
TGCAGCGTTGACAAAGCGGGGGGGCCTTCGTACAATGAGCAGTACTTC	CSVDKAGGPSYNEQYF	TRBD2	TRBV29-1	TRBJ2-7	NA
TGCGCCAGCAGCTTGGAACCAGGGGGCCCCCAGATTGAAGCTTTCTTT	CASSLEPGGPQIEAFF	TRBD1	TRBV5-1	TRBJ1-1	NA
TGTGCCAGCAGCTTGGGTGGACTAGGGGATACGCAGTATTTT	CASSLGGLGDTQYF	TRBD2	TRBV5-8	TRBJ2-3	few
TGTGCCAGCTCACTTATAGGCCCATCCCAGGGGGCAAGCCAGCCCCAGCATTTT	CASSLIGPSQGASQPQHF	TRBD1	TRBV18	TRBJ1-5	NA
TGTGCCAGCAGCCCTCTAGCGGAGACCGGGGAGCTGTTTTTT	CASSPLAETGELFF	TRBD2	TRBV7-3	TRBJ2-2	NA
TGTGCCAGCACCGGATTTGACAGTTACAGTGAGCAGTTCTTC	CASTGFDSYSEQFF	NA	TRBV7-9	TRBJ2-1	NA
TGTGCCAGCAACATGGGACAGGAGAGAGAAAAACTGTTTTTT	CASNMGQEREKLFF	TRBD1	TRBV2	TRBJ1-4	NA
TGTGCCAGCAGCTTAAGAGGGCAGGCTAATCAGCCCCAGCATTTT	CASSLRGQANQPQHF	NA	TRBV7-2	TRBJ1-5	few
TGTGCCAGCAGCTACACAGGGAAAGGAGCCGGGGAGCTGTTTTTT	CASSYTGKGAGELFF	NA	TRBV11-2	TRBJ2-2	NA
TGTGCCAGCAGGGAGACAGGGGGTCGGTCACCCCTCCACTTT	CASRETGGRSPLHF	TRBD1	TRBV13	TRBJ1-6	NA
TGTGCCAGCACCCCCGGAGGGATGAGAGAGACCCAGTACTTC	CASTPGGMRETQYF	NA	TRBV12-3/TRBV12-4	TRBJ2-5	many
TGCAGCGCCTACAGGAAGATTAACACTGAAGCTTTCTTT	CSAYRKINTEAFF	NA	TRBV29-1	TRBJ1-1	few
TGTGCCAGCAGTTACTCGACTAGCCCCTCTGGGGCCAACGTCCTGACTTTC	CASSYSTSPSGANVLTF	TRBD2	TRBV6-5	TRBJ2-6	NA
TGCGCCAGCAGTGCGGTAGGGACCAATGAGCAGTTCTTC	CASSAVGTNEQFF	NA	TRBV10-1	TRBJ2-1	few
TGTGCCAGCAGCCCGGGCGCCACACCTTGGCAGTACTTC	CASSPGATPWQYF	NA	TRBV5-6	TRBJ2-5	NA
TGTGTCCCGACCGGGACAGGGGTCGGTTACGAGCAGTACTTC	CVPTGTGVGYEQYF	TRBD1	TRBV28	TRBJ2-7	NA
TGTGCCAGCTCATCACGCCGGGACAGGCCCCAAGAGACCCAGTACTTC	CASSSRRDRPQETQYF	TRBD1	TRBV18	TRBJ2-5	few
TGTGCCAGCAGCTACGGGACAGGGGGTTACTCTAACTATGGCTACACCTTC	CASSYGTGGYSNYGYTF	TRBD1	TRBV7-9	TRBJ1-2	few
TGCGCCAGCAAAAGTGACGTCTACAATGAGCAGTTCTTC	CASKSDVYNEQFF	NA	TRBV5-1	TRBJ2-1	few
TGTGCCAGCAGCCAAACTGTCCTGAGCTCCTACGAGCAGTACTTC	CASSQTVLSSYEQYF	NA	TRBV4-2	TRBJ2-7	few
TGCAGCGTTGAAGATCTGGGCCAAGGGGGCTGGTACGAGCAGTACTTC	CSVEDLGQGGWYEQYF	TRBD1	TRBV29-1	TRBJ2-7	NA
TGCAGTGCTAGATACAGGACTCAGCCCCAGCATTTT	CSARYRTQPQHF	NA	TRBV20-1	TRBJ1-5	NA
TGCAGTGCTAGAAGACGGGACAGGACTTACTATGGCTACACCTTC	CSARRRDRTYYGYTF	TRBD1	TRBV20-1	TRBJ1-2	few
TGTGCCAGCAGCCACACACTCTATGGCTACACCTTC	CASSHTLYGYTF	NA	TRBV3-1	TRBJ1-2	NA
TGCAGTGCCGCCAGGACAAATCAAGGTTATGGCTACACCTTC	CSAARTNQGYGYTF	NA	TRBV20-1	TRBJ1-2	few